This TCR beta chain is from a study of graft-versus-host responses after intestinal transplantation. At the level of the study: In this cohort, recipients had multivisceral, liver-intestinal, or isolated intestinal transplants. Anti-thymocyte globulin served as induction for all recipients, who then took tacrolimus and steroids for approximately three years.

TCRdb's copy holds only in-frame clones and misses some; the assay was immunoSEQ multiplex PCR. Of 80,000 to 90,000 clones in the sample, 80% to 95% were seen once. Broader study findings: The study found high graft-versus-host to host-versus-graft clonal ratios in allografts of patients with graft-donor T cell macrochimerism.

Concerning this clone itself: The antigen is not known.

Germline V lookup: CDR1 SGHDT, CDR2 YYEEEE. The CDR3 is 15 residues long. Trimming took off 1 base at V and 0 bases at J, with 7 bases between the two ends. The chain has TRBV5-6 and TRBJ1-4; the D is unclear. The receptor was isolated from a human donor who received an intestinal transplant. The material sequenced was unstimulated CD4+ T cells sorted from spleen or lymph node cells, taken before intestinal transplant. CDR3 sequence (DNA): TGTGCCAGCAGCTTGAGAGTTACAACTAATGAAAAACTGTTTTTT. Translated, it gives CASSLRVTTNEKLFF.